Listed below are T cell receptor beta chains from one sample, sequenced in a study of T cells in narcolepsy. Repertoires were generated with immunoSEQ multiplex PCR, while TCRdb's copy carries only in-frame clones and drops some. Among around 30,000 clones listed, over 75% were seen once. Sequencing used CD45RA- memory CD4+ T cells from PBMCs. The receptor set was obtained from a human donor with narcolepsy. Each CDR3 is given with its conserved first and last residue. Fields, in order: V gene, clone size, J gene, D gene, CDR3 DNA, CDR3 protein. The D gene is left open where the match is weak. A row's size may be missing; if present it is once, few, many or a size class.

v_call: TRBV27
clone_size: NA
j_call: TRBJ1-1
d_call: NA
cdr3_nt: TGTGCCAGCAGTTTAACTTTTGAAGCTTTCTTT
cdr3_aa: CASSLTFEAFF

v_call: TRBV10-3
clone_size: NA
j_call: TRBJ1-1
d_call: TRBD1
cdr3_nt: TGTGCCATCAGTGGGGACAGGGCGGTGAACACTGAAGCTTTCTTT
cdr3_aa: CAISGDRAVNTEAFF

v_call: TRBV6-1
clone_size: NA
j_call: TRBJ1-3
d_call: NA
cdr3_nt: TGTGCCAGCAGTGAAGCGCCGGTTCCTGGAAACACCATATATTTT
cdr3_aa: CASSEAPVPGNTIYF

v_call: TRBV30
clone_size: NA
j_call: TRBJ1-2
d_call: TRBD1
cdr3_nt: TGTGCCTGGTCCTCCCGGGGACAGGGGGCCTACACCTTC
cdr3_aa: CAWSSRGQGAYTF

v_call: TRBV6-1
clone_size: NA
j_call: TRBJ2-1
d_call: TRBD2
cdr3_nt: TGTGCCAGCAGTGAAGAAGGTCCGGGGTTCGGGAGGGTCTTC
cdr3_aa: CASSEEGPGFGRVF

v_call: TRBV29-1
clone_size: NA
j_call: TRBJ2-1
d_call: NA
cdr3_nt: TGCAGCGTTGAAGAGTCGGGACGAGAGCAGTTCTTC
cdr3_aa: CSVEESGREQFF

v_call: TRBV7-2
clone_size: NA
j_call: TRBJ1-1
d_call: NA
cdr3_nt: TGTGCCAGCAGATCGACTAGACAGGCCACGAACACTGAAGCTTTCTTT
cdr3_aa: CASRSTRQATNTEAFF

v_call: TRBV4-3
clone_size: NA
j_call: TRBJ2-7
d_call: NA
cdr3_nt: TGCGCCAGCAGCCAAGATAGAGCTAGTCTAACCTACGAGCAGTACTTC
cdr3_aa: CASSQDRASLTYEQYF

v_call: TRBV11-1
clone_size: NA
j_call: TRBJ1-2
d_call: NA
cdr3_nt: TGTGCCAGCAGAAAAGGAGGAAACTATGGCTACACCTTC
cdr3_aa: CASRKGGNYGYTF

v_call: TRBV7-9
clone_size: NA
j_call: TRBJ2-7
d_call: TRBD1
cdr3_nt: TGTGCCAGCAGCCCAAGGGACAGGGTAGCCTACGAGCAGTACTTC
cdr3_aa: CASSPRDRVAYEQYF

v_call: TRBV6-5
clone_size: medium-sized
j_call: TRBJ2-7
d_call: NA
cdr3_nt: TGTGCCAGCAGTTACCCCCGGACTATTTGCGAGCAGTACTTC
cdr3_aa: CASSYPRTICEQYF

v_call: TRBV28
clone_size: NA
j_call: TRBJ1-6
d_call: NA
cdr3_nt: TGTGCCAGCATTCACCGCCTGGACTACTCTATAAGCTCCTATAATTCACCCCTCCACTTT
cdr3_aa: CASIHRLDYSISSYNSPLHF

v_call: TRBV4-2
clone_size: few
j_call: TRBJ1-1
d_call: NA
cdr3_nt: TGTGCCAGCAGCCAAGGACAGCTGAAGGGTATGAACACTGAAGCTTTCTTT
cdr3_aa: CASSQGQLKGMNTEAFF

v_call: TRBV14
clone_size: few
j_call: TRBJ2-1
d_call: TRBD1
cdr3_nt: TGTGCCACCGCCGTGGGACAGGGGCTTGAGCAGTTCTTC
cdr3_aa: CATAVGQGLEQFF

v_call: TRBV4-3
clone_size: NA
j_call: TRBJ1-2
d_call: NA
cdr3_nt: TGCGCCAGCAGCCAAGAAAAGGGCTATGGCTACACCTTC
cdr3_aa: CASSQEKGYGYTF

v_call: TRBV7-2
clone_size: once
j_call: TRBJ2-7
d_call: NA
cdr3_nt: TGTGCCAGCAGCTTCAGAGATAACTACGAGCAGTACTTC
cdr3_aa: CASSFRDNYEQYF

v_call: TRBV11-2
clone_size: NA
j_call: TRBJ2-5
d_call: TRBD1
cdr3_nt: TGTGCCAGCAGCCTAGGACAGGCGTTCCAAGAGACCCAGTACTTC
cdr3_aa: CASSLGQAFQETQYF

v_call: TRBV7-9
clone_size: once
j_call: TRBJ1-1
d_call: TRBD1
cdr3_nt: TGTGCCAGCGGAGTGGGACAGACGAACACTGAAGCTTTCTTT
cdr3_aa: CASGVGQTNTEAFF

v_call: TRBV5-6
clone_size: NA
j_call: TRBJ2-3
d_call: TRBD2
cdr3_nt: TGTGCCAGCAGCAGATTCGGGGAGGGGATAGAAGATACGCAGTATTTT
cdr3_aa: CASSRFGEGIEDTQYF

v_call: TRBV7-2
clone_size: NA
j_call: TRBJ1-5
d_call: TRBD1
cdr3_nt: TGTGCCAGCAGCTTACAGGGGGGGGCCGGTAATCAGCCCCAGCATTTT
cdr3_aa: CASSLQGGAGNQPQHF

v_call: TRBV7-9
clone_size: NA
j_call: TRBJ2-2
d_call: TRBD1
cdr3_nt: TGTGCCAGCAGCATTTCGGGACAGGGTAACACCGGGGAGCTGTTTTTT
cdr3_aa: CASSISGQGNTGELFF

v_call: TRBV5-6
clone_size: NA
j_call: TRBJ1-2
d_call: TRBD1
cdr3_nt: TGTGCCAGCAGCTCCACGTTGGACAGGGACTATGGCTACACCTTC
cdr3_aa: CASSSTLDRDYGYTF

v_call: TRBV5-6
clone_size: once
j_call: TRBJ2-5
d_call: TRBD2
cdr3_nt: TGTGCCAGCAGCTACGGGACTAGCGGGGCACGGGGGAAGACCCAGTACTTC
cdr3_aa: CASSYGTSGARGKTQYF

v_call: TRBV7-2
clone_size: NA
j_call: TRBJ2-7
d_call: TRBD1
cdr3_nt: TGTGCCAGCAGCAAAACTCCCACAGGGGGCGAGCAGTACTTC
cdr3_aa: CASSKTPTGGEQYF

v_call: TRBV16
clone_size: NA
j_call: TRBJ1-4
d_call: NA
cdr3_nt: TGTGCCAGCAGCCCACTTGGGTCTGCAACTAATGAAAAACTGTTTTTT
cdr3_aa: CASSPLGSATNEKLFF

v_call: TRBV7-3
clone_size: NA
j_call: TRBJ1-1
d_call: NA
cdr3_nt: TGTGCCAGCAGCACGAAGGTGGGCGGTTGGCAGGCGAACACTGAAGCTTTCTTT
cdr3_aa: CASSTKVGGWQANTEAFF

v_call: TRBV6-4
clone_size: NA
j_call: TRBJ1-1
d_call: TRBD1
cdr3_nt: TGTGCCAGCAGTCAGACAGGGATTGCTGAAGCTTTCTTT
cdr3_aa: CASSQTGIAEAFF

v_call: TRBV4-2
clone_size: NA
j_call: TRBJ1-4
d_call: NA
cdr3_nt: TGTGCCAGCAGGTCGTTTGGCCAGGGGGAAAAACTGTTTTTT
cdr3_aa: CASRSFGQGEKLFF

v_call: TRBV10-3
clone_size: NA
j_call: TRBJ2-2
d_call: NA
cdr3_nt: TGTGCCATCGAGGACACGAACACCGGGGAGCTGTTTTTT
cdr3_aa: CAIEDTNTGELFF

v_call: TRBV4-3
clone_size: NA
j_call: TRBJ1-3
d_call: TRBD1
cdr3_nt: TGCGCCAGCAGCCAAGAGTACAGGGGCAGAACTGGAAACACCATATATTTT
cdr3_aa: CASSQEYRGRTGNTIYF

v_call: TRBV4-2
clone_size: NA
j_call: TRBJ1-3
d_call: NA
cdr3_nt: TGTGCCAGCAGCCAAGAGATGGCTTCCTCTGGAAACACCATATATTTT
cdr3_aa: CASSQEMASSGNTIYF

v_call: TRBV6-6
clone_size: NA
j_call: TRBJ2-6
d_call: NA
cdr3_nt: TGTGCCAGCGAGGATGGGGCGGCTGGGGCCAACGTCCTGACTTTC
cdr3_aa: CASEDGAAGANVLTF

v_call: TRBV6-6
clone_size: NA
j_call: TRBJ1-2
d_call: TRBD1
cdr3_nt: TGTGCCAGCAGTTCTGGGACAGCCCTTGGCTACACCTTC
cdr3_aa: CASSSGTALGYTF

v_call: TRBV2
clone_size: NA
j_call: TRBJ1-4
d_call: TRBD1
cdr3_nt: TGTGCCAGCAGTTTGGACAGGGAAAAACTGTTTTTT
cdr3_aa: CASSLDREKLFF

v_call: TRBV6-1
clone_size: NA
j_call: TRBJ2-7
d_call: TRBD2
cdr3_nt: TGTGCCAGCAGTGAAGGGAGCGGGGCTACCTACGAGCAGTACTTC
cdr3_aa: CASSEGSGATYEQYF

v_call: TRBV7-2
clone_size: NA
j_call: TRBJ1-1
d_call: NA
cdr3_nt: TGTGCCAGCAGCCAAGGACGGGCGAACACTGAAGCTTTCTTT
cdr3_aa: CASSQGRANTEAFF

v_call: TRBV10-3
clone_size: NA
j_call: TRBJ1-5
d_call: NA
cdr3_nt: TGTGCCATCAGTGAGTCGATCGGGGGATATAGCAATCAGCCCCAGCATTTT
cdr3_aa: CAISESIGGYSNQPQHF

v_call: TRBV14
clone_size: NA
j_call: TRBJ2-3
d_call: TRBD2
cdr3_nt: TGTGCCAGCAGCCAAATTAGCGGGGGGATCACAGATACGCAGTATTTT
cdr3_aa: CASSQISGGITDTQYF

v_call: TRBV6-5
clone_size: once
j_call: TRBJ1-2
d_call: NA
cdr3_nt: TGTGCCAGCAGTTATCGGGTCGCCAGGGGTGGCTATGGCTACACCTTC
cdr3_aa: CASSYRVARGGYGYTF

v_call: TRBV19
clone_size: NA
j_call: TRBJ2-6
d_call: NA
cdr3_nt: TGTGCCAGTAGTGGGATCTCTGGGGCCAACGTCCTGACTTTC
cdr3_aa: CASSGISGANVLTF

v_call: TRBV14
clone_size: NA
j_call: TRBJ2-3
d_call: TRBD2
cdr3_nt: TGTGCCAGCAGCTCCTGGGGGGGGTCCACAGATACGCAGTATTTT
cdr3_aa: CASSSWGGSTDTQYF

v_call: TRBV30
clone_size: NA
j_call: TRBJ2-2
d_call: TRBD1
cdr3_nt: TGTGCCTGGCCTTCCGACAGGGGGCGAGTCACCGGGGAGCTGTTTTTT
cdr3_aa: CAWPSDRGRVTGELFF

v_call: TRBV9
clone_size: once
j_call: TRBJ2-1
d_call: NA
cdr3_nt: TGTGCCAGCAGCGTAGCTAGCGCGTCCTACAATGAGCAGTTCTTC
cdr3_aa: CASSVASASYNEQFF

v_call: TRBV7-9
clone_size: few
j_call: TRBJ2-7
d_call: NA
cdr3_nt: TGTGCCAGCAGCCACCCCTGGGGATCCGAGCAGTACTTC
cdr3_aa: CASSHPWGSEQYF

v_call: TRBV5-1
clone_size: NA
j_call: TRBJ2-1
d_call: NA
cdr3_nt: TGCGCCAGCAGCTTGGTTTCCTCTGGTGGTAACAATGAGCAGTTCTTC
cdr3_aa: CASSLVSSGGNNEQFF

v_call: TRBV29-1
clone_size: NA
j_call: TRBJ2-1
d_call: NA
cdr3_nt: TGCAGCGTTAGACGGAGGGCCCACAATGAGCAGTTCTTC
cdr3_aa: CSVRRRAHNEQFF

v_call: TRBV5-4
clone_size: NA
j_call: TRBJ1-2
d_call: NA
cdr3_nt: TGTGCCAGCAGCTTGAGGGGCCAAGCCTATGGCTACACCTTC
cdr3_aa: CASSLRGQAYGYTF

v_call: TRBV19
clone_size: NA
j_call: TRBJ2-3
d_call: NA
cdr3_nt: TGTGCCAGTACCGATCGGGGATCCAGTAGCACAGATACGCAGTATTTT
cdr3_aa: CASTDRGSSSTDTQYF

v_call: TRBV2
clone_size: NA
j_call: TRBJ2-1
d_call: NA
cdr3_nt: TGTGCCAGCAGTGACCTGGCCAGGCGTGAGCAGTTCTTC
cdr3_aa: CASSDLARREQFF

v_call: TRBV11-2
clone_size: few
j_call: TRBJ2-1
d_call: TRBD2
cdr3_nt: TGTGCCAGCAGCCCCCGGCTAGTAGCGGGGGGGCCCAATGAGCAGTTCTTC
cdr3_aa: CASSPRLVAGGPNEQFF

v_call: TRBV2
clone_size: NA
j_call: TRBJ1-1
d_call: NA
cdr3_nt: TGTGCCAGCAATCTGAGGGGGAACACTGAAGCTTTCTTT
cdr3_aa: CASNLRGNTEAFF

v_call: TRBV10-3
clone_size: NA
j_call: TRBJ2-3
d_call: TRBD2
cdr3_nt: TGTGCCATCAGTGAGTCTAGCGGGGCCACAGATACGCAGTATTTT
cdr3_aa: CAISESSGATDTQYF

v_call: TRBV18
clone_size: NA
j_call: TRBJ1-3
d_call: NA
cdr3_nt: TGTGCCAGCTCGCCCGGGACACGGAGCTCTGGAAACACCATATATTTT
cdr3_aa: CASSPGTRSSGNTIYF